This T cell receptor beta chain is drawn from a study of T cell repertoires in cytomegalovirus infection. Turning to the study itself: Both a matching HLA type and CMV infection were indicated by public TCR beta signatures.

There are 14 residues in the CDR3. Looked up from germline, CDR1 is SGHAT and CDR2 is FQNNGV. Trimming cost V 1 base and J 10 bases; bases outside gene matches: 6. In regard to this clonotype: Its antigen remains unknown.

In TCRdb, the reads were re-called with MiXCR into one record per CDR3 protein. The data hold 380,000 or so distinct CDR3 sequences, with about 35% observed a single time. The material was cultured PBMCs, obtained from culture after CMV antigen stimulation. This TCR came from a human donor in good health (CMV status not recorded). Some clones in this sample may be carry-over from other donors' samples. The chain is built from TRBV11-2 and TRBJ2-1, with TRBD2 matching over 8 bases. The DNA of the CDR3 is TGTGCCAGCAGCTTAGTAGGGCCTAGCGGGGAGCAGTTCTTC. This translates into CASSLVGPSGEQFF. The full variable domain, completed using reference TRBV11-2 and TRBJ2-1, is EAGVAQSPRYKIIEKRQSVAFWCNPISGHATLYWYQQILGQGPKLLIQFQNNGVVDDSQLPKDRFSAERLKGVDSTLKIQPAKLEDSAVYLCASSLVGPSGEQFFGPGTRLTVL.